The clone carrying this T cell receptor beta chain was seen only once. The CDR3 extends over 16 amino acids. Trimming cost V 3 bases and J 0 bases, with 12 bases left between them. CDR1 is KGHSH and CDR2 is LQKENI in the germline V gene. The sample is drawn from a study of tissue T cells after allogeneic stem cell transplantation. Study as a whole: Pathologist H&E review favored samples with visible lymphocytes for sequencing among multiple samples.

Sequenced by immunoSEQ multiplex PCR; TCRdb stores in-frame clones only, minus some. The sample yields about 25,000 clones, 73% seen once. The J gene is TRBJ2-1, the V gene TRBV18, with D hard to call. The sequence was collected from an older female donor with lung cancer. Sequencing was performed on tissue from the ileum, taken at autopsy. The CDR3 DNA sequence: TGTGCCAGCTCACCGAGCGCGACCAGCTCCTACAATGAGCAGTTCTTC. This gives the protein CASSPSATSSYNEQFF.